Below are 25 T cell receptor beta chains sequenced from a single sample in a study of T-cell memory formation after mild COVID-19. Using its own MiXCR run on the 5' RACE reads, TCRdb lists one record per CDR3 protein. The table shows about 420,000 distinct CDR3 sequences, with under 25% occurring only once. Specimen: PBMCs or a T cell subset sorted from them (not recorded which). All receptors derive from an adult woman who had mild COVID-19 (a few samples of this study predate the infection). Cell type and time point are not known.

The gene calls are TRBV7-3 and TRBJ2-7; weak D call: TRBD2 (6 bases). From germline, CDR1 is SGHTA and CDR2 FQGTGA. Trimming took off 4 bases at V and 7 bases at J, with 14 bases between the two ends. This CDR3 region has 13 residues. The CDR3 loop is CASSSSAGGEQYF. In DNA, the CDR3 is TGTGCCAGCAGCTCGTCCGCCGGAGGGGAGCAGTACTTC.

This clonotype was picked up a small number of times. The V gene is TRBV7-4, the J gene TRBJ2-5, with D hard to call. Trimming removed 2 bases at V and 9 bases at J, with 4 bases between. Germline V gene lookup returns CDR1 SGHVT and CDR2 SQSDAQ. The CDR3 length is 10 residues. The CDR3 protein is CASSLRAQYF. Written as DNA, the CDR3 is TGTGCCAGCAGCTTAAGGGCCCAGTACTTC.

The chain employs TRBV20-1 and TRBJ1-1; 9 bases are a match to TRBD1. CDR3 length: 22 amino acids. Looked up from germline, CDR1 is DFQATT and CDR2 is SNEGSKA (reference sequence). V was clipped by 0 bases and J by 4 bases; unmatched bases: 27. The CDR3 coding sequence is TGCAGTGCTAGAGAACTACCCCCGGGACAGGGTCTCTTTCGAGGGGAGGCCACTGAAGCTTTCTTT. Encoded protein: CSARELPPGQGLFRGEATEAFF.

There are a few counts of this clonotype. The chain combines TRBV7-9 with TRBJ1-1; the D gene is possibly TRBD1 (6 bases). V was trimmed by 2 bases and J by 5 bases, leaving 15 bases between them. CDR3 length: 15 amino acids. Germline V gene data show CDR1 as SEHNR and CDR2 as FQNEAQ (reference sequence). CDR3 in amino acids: CASSLKGIQGTEAFF. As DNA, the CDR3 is TGTGCCAGCAGCTTAAAGGGAATTCAGGGGACTGAAGCTTTCTTT.

CDR3 in DNA: TGTGCCAGCAGCCGCACTACAGGGGGAGTGAGGGTTGGCTACACCTTC. Protein product: CASSRTTGGVRVGYTF. The V gene is TRBV12-3 or TRBV12-4, the J gene TRBJ1-2; TRBD1 agrees at 8 bases. V lost 6 bases and J lost 7; bases outside the gene matches: 16. The CDR3 contains 16 residues.

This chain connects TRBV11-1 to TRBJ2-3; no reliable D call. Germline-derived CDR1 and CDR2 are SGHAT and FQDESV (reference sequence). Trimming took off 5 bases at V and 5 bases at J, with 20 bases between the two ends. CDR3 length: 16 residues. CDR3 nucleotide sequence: TGTGCCAGCAGCAAAAGCCCCACTGGAAGTATAGATACGCAGTATTTT. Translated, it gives CASSKSPTGSIDTQYF.

CDR3 loop: CASSPTPSRGGRTGELFF. CDR3 coding DNA: TGCGCCAGCAGCCCAACCCCCAGCCGGGGGGGCAGGACCGGGGAGCTGTTTTTT. The chain links TRBV5-1 to TRBJ2-2; the match to TRBD2 covers 8 bases. Germline trimming cut 4 bases from V and 5 bases from J; bases unmatched to any gene: 16. CDR1 is SGHRS, CDR2 YFSETQ, per germline. This CDR3 contains 18 residues.

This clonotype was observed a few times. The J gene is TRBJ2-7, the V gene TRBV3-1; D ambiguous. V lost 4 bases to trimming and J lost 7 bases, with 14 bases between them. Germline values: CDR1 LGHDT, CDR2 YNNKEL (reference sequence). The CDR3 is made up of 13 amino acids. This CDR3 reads CASSPRPVSEQYF. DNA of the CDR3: TGTGCCAGCAGCCCACGTCCAGTGTCTGAGCAGTACTTC.

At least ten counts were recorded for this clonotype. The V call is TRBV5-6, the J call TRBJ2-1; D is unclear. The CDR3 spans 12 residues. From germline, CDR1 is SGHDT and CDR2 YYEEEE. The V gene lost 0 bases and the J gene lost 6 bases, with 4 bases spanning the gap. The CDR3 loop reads CASSLVTNEQFF. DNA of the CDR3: TGTGCCAGCAGCTTGGTTACCAATGAGCAGTTCTTC.

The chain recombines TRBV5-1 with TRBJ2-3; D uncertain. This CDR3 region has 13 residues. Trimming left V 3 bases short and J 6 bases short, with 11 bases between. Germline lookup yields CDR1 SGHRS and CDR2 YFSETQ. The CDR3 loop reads CASSSRTQDTQYF. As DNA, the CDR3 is TGCGCCAGCAGCTCGCGGACCCAGGATACGCAGTATTTT. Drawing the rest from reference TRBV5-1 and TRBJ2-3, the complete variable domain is KAGVTQTPRYLIKTRGQQVTLSCSPISGHRSVSWYQQTPGQGLQFLFEYFSETQRNKGNFPGRFSGRQFSNSRSEMNVSTLELGDSALYLCASSSRTQDTQYFGPGTRLTVL.

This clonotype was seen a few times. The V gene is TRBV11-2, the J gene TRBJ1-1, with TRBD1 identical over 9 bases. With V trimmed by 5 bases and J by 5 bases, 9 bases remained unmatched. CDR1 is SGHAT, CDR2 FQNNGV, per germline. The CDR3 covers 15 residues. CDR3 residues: CASSLTGGARTEAFF. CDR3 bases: TGTGCCAGCAGCCTCACAGGGGGCGCTCGGACTGAAGCTTTCTTT.

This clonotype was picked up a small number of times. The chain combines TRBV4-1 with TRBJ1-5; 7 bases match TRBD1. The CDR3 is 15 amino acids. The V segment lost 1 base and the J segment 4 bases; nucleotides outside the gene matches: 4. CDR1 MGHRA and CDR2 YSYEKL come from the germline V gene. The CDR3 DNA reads TGCGCCAGCAGCCAAGTGATGACAGGGAATCAGCCCCAGCATTTT. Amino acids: CASSQVMTGNQPQHF.

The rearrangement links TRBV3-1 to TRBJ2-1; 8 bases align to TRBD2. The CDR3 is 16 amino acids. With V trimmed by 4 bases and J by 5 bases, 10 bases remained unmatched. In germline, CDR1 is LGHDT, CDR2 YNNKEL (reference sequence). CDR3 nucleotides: TGTGCCAGCAGCCCCAGAAGCGGGAGACGGAACAATGAGCAGTTCTTC. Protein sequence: CASSPRSGRRNNEQFF.

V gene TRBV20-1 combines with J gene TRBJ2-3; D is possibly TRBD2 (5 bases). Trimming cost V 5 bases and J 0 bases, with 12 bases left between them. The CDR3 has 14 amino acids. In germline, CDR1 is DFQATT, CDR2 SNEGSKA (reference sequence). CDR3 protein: CSAQSGTSTDTQYF. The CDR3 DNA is TGCAGTGCTCAAAGCGGAACTAGCACAGATACGCAGTATTTT.

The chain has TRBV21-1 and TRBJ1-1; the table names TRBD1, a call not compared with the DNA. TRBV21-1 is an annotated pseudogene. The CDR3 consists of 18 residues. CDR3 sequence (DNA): TGTGCCAGCAGGGATCCTACAAACGAGGGGGCGGGGGACACTGAAGCTTTCTTT. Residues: CASRDPTNEGAGDTEAFF.

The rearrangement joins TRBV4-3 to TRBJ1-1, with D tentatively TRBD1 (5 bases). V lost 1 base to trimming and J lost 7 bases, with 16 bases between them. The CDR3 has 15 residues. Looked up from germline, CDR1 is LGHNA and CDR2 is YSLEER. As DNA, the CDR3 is TGCGCCAGCAGCCAAGCGGGGGGAGGAACACTTGAAGCTTTCTTT. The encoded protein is CASSQAGGGTLEAFF.

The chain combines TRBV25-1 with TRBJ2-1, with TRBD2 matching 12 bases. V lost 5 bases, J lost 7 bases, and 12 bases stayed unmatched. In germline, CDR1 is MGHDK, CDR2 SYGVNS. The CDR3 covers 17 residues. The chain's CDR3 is CASSLSSGRARYNEQFF. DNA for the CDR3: TGTGCCAGCAGTTTGTCTAGCGGGAGGGCCCGGTATAATGAGCAGTTCTTC.

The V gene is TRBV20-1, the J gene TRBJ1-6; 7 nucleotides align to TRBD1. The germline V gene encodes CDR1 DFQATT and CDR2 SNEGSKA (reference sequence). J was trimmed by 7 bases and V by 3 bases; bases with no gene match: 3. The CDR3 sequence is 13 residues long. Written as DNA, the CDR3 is TGCAGTGCTAGTGCACAGGGGAATTCACCCCTCCACTTT. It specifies CSASAQGNSPLHF.

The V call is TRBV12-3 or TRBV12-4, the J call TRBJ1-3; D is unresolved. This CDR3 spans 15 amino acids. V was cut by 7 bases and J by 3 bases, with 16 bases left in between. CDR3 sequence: CASNHSGLVGNTIYF. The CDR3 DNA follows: TGTGCCAGCAACCACTCGGGGTTGGTTGGAAACACCATATATTTT.

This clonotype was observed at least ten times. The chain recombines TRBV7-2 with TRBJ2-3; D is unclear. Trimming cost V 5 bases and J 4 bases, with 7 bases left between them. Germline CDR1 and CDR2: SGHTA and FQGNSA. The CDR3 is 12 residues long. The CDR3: CASSVYSDTQYF. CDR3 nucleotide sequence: TGTGCCAGCAGCGTTTACTCAGATACGCAGTATTTT.

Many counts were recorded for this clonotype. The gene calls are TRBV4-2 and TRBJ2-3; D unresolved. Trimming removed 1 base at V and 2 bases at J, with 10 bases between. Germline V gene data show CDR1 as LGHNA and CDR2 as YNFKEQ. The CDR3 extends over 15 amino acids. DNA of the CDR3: TGTGCCAGCAGCCAAGCCGTCCTCCCCACAGATACGCAGTATTTT. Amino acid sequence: CASSQAVLPTDTQYF.

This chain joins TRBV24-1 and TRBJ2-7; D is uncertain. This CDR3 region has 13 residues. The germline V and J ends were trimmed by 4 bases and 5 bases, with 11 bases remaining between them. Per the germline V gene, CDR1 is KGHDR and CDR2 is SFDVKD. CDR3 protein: CATSDPLGDEQYF. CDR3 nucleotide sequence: TGTGCCACCAGTGACCCCCTTGGCGACGAGCAGTACTTC.

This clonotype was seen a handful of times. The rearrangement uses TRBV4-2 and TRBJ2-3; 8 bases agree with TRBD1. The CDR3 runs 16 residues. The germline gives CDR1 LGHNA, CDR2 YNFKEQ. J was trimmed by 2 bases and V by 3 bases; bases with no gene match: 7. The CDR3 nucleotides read TGTGCCAGCAGCCATGGACAGGGCACCCACACAGATACGCAGTATTTT. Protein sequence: CASSHGQGTHTDTQYF.

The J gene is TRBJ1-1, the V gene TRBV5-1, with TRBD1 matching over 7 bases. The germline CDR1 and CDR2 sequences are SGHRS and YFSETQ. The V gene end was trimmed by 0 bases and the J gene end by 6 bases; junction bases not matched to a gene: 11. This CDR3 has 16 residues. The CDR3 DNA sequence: TGCGCCAGCAGCTTGGGCCCCACAGGGGCGGGACCTGAAGCTTTCTTT. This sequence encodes CASSLGPTGAGPEAFF.

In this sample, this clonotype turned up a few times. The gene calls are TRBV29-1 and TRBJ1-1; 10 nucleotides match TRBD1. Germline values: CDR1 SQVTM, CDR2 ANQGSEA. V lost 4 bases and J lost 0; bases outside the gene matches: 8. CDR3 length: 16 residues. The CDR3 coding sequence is TGCAGCGTTGTCGACAGGGGGCTCCTAATGAACACTGAAGCTTTCTTT. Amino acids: CSVVDRGLLMNTEAFF. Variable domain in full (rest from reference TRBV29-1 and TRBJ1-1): SAVISQKPSRDICQRGTSLTIQCQVDSQVTMMFWYRQQPGQSLTLIATANQGSEATYESGFVIDKFPISRPNLTFSTLTVSNMSPEDSSIYLCSVVDRGLLMNTEAFFGQGTRLTVV.